Below, one T cell receptor beta chain is given with its context. CDR1 and CDR2 from the germline V gene are MNHEY and SVGAGI. The length of the CDR3 is 14 residues. V was pared by 2 bases and J by 7 bases, with 6 bases of the junction left unmatched. In the original processing: The authors estimated nucleated cell counts from reference gene primer amplification. Repertoires were generated with immunoSEQ multiplex PCR, while TCRdb's copy carries only in-frame clones and drops some. V, J and clone size derive from that table, while D and trimming were established from the DNA sequence. The sample contains approximately 70,000 clones, 72% of which appear only once. This sample was taken from a study of blood T cell repertoires in COVID-19. Study background: Both acute and convalescent COVID-19 samples were obtained from the United States, Italy and Spain.

Assignments of participants to cohorts depended upon their own reported clinical history. Within 2 weeks before study entry, exposed participants met a COVID-19 case. Sequencing used PBMCs or T cells enriched from blood (not recorded which). The clonotype comes from a woman aged 55-70 years who had been exposed to COVID-19. The rearrangement uses TRBV6-5 and TRBJ1-2; 8 nucleotides match TRBD1. In nucleotides, the CDR3 is TGTGCCAGCAGTTACGTAAGGACAGGGTCTGGCTACACCTTC. Amino acid sequence: CASSYVRTGSGYTF.